These T cell receptor beta chains were read from a single sample in a study of OX40 agonist ivuxolimab in advanced cancers. The assay was immunoSEQ multiplex PCR, and TCRdb's table has in-frame clones only and misses some. The sample contains under 80,000 clones, around nine tenths of which appear only once. The starting material was CD4+ or CD8+ T cells sorted from blood, obtained in a trial of the OX40 agonist ivuxolimab. The receptor source for this set is an adult with an advanced solid tumor such as melanoma, head and neck, liver or kidney cancer. Both conserved end residues are part of each CDR3. Each record gives: clone size, V gene, J gene, D gene, CDR3 DNA, CDR3 protein. The D gene is left open where the match is weak. For some rows the clone size is stated as once, few or many, or as a class when expanded; others skip it.

clone_size: .; v_call: TRBV6-1; j_call: TRBJ1-3; d_call: .; cdr3_nt: TGTGCCAGCAGTGAATTGGTGGGGATCCAGGACACCATATATTTT; cdr3_aa: CASSELVGIQDTIYF
clone_size: .; v_call: TRBV5-1; j_call: TRBJ2-5; d_call: TRBD1; cdr3_nt: TGCGCCAGCAGCATGACAGGGCTCCAAGAGACCCAGTACTTC; cdr3_aa: CASSMTGLQETQYF
clone_size: .; v_call: TRBV14; j_call: TRBJ2-1; d_call: .; cdr3_nt: TGTGCCAGCAGCCAATTTGGGGACTCCCTCTACAATGAGCAGTTCTTC; cdr3_aa: CASSQFGDSLYNEQFF
clone_size: few; v_call: TRBV6-4; j_call: TRBJ1-1; d_call: .; cdr3_nt: TGTGCCAGCAGTGTCCCTGGCCCCGTCGTCGCTTTCTTT; cdr3_aa: CASSVPGPVVAFF
clone_size: few; v_call: TRBV11-2; j_call: TRBJ2-3; d_call: .; cdr3_nt: TGTGCCAGCAGCTTATCGGGGGCTCAGGGGAGTACAGATACGCAGTATTTT; cdr3_aa: CASSLSGAQGSTDTQYF
clone_size: .; v_call: TRBV18; j_call: TRBJ2-2; d_call: .; cdr3_nt: TGTGCCAGCTCACCACCGGGGAACGCGAACACCGGGGAGCTGTTTTTT; cdr3_aa: CASSPPGNANTGELFF
clone_size: once; v_call: TRBV5-4; j_call: TRBJ2-7; d_call: TRBD2; cdr3_nt: TGTGCCAGCAGCGCGGGACTAGCGGCAACCTACGAGCAGTACTTC; cdr3_aa: CASSAGLAATYEQYF
clone_size: .; v_call: TRBV18; j_call: TRBJ2-4; d_call: TRBD2; cdr3_nt: TGTGCCAGCTCACCACTCCCTAGCGGGGGGGCCAAAAACATTCAGTACTTC; cdr3_aa: CASSPLPSGGAKNIQYF
clone_size: .; v_call: TRBV9; j_call: TRBJ2-1; d_call: .; cdr3_nt: TGTGCCAGCAGCGTAGCTATAAGGGATGAGCAGTTCTTC; cdr3_aa: CASSVAIRDEQFF
clone_size: once; v_call: TRBV7-3; j_call: TRBJ1-2; d_call: .; cdr3_nt: TGTGCCAGCAGCCCGGGACTGTACTATGGCTACACCTTC; cdr3_aa: CASSPGLYYGYTF
clone_size: once; v_call: TRBV27; j_call: TRBJ2-1; d_call: TRBD2; cdr3_nt: TGTGCCAGCAGTTTAAAGGCTAGCGGGAGGGGTGAGCAGTTCTTC; cdr3_aa: CASSLKASGRGEQFF
clone_size: once; v_call: TRBV6-5; j_call: TRBJ2-2; d_call: TRBD2; cdr3_nt: TGTGCCAGCAGTTTACGACTAGCGGGGCCCGGGGAGCTGTTTTTT; cdr3_aa: CASSLRLAGPGELFF
clone_size: .; v_call: TRBV20-1; j_call: TRBJ2-1; d_call: .; cdr3_nt: TGCAGTGCAGAAGTGGAGAATGAGCAGTTCTTC; cdr3_aa: CSAEVENEQFF
clone_size: once; v_call: TRBV21-1; j_call: TRBJ2-3; d_call: .; cdr3_nt: TGTGCCAGCAGCACAAGGAAATGCACAGATACGCAGTATTTT; cdr3_aa: CASSTRKCTDTQYF
clone_size: .; v_call: TRBV19; j_call: TRBJ2-5; d_call: TRBD2; cdr3_nt: TGTGCCAGTAGTGAGACTAGCGGGGGGACCCAGTACTTC; cdr3_aa: CASSETSGGTQYF
clone_size: .; v_call: TRBV7-3; j_call: TRBJ1-2; d_call: .; cdr3_nt: TGTGCCAGCAGCTTAAACGCCCAAGGTGGCTACACCTTC; cdr3_aa: CASSLNAQGGYTF
clone_size: .; v_call: TRBV30; j_call: TRBJ1-6; d_call: TRBD1; cdr3_nt: TGTGCCTGGATTCCGACAGGGGGGAGCTATAATTCACCCCTCCACTTT; cdr3_aa: CAWIPTGGSYNSPLHF
clone_size: .; v_call: TRBV4-3; j_call: TRBJ1-2; d_call: .; cdr3_nt: TGCGCCAGCAGCCAAGATAGGCAGCCTCCTAACTATGGCTACACCTTC; cdr3_aa: CASSQDRQPPNYGYTF
clone_size: .; v_call: TRBV4-1; j_call: TRBJ1-3; d_call: .; cdr3_nt: TGCGCCAGCAGCCAGTCGGGGCCTGGAAACACCATATATTTT; cdr3_aa: CASSQSGPGNTIYF
clone_size: .; v_call: TRBV5-1; j_call: TRBJ2-3; d_call: .; cdr3_nt: TGCGCCAGCAGCCCACAGACGGCAGATACGCAGTATTTT; cdr3_aa: CASSPQTADTQYF
clone_size: .; v_call: TRBV7-6; j_call: TRBJ2-7; d_call: .; cdr3_nt: TGTGCCAGCAGCTTAGCAGGCAGGACCTACGAGCAGTACTTC; cdr3_aa: CASSLAGRTYEQYF
clone_size: .; v_call: TRBV7-9; j_call: TRBJ2-3; d_call: TRBD2; cdr3_nt: TGTGCCAGCAGCTTAGCTGCTGGACTAGTTCACGATACGCAGTATTTT; cdr3_aa: CASSLAAGLVHDTQYF
clone_size: .; v_call: TRBV5-4; j_call: TRBJ1-3; d_call: .; cdr3_nt: TGTGCCAGCAGCTTGGGAGGCAGCACTAACACCATATATTTT; cdr3_aa: CASSLGGSTNTIYF
clone_size: .; v_call: TRBV11-1; j_call: TRBJ1-5; d_call: .; cdr3_nt: TGTGCCAGCAGCTTAGAGAAGGGTCAGCCCCAGCATTTT; cdr3_aa: CASSLEKGQPQHF
clone_size: few; v_call: TRBV5-8; j_call: TRBJ1-6; d_call: .; cdr3_nt: TGTGCCAGCAACTCCGGGGACTCACCCCTCCACTTT; cdr3_aa: CASNSGDSPLHF
clone_size: .; v_call: TRBV15; j_call: TRBJ2-3; d_call: .; cdr3_nt: TGTGCCACCAGCAGAGAACTGAGCACAGATACGCAGTATTTT; cdr3_aa: CATSRELSTDTQYF
clone_size: .; v_call: TRBV7-9; j_call: TRBJ1-1; d_call: .; cdr3_nt: TGTGCCAGCAGCTTCGTAATGAACACTGAAGCTTTCTTT; cdr3_aa: CASSFVMNTEAFF
clone_size: .; v_call: TRBV5-1; j_call: TRBJ2-6; d_call: .; cdr3_nt: TGCGCCAGCAGCTTGGTTCACCTCTCTGGGGCCAACGTCCTGACTTTC; cdr3_aa: CASSLVHLSGANVLTF
clone_size: .; v_call: TRBV6-5; j_call: TRBJ2-3; d_call: TRBD1; cdr3_nt: TGTGCCAGTACAGCTACAGGGGGAAGAGATACGCAGTATTTT; cdr3_aa: CASTATGGRDTQYF
clone_size: few; v_call: TRBV10-2; j_call: TRBJ1-2; d_call: .; cdr3_nt: TGCGCCAGCAGTGAGTTCAGGGAGAACCGCTATGGCTACACCTTC; cdr3_aa: CASSEFRENRYGYTF
clone_size: .; v_call: TRBV6-6; j_call: TRBJ1-4; d_call: TRBD1; cdr3_nt: TGTGCCAGCAAAACAGGGGAAGGGAAACTGTTTTTT; cdr3_aa: CASKTGEGKLFF
clone_size: .; v_call: TRBV10-3; j_call: TRBJ2-2; d_call: TRBD2; cdr3_nt: TGTGCCATCCCAAGGAGTACTAGCGGGAGGACCGGGGAGCTGTTTTTT; cdr3_aa: CAIPRSTSGRTGELFF
clone_size: .; v_call: TRBV18; j_call: TRBJ2-5; d_call: .; cdr3_nt: TGTGCCAGCTCACCCCCCGCGGGGTTGGAGACCCAGTACTTC; cdr3_aa: CASSPPAGLETQYF
clone_size: .; v_call: TRBV30; j_call: TRBJ1-2; d_call: .; cdr3_nt: TGTGCCTGGAGTGCCCTCCCGGACACCAGCTATGGCTACACCTTC; cdr3_aa: CAWSALPDTSYGYTF
clone_size: once; v_call: TRBV7-9; j_call: TRBJ1-1; d_call: .; cdr3_nt: TGTGCCAGCAGCTTAAACGGGGCGGGTAACACTGAAGCTTTCTTT; cdr3_aa: CASSLNGAGNTEAFF
clone_size: .; v_call: TRBV30; j_call: TRBJ1-1; d_call: .; cdr3_nt: TGTGCCTGGAGTGGGGGGAAGTTCACTGAAGCTTTCTTT; cdr3_aa: CAWSGGKFTEAFF
clone_size: .; v_call: TRBV28; j_call: TRBJ1-4; d_call: .; cdr3_nt: TGTGCCAGCAGTGACCCCCTCGGGGAGGGTGAAAAACTGTTTTTT; cdr3_aa: CASSDPLGEGEKLFF
clone_size: .; v_call: TRBV14; j_call: TRBJ2-2; d_call: .; cdr3_nt: TGTGCCAGCAGCCAAGTAAGGGGACCGACGAACACCGGGGAGCTGTTTTTT; cdr3_aa: CASSQVRGPTNTGELFF